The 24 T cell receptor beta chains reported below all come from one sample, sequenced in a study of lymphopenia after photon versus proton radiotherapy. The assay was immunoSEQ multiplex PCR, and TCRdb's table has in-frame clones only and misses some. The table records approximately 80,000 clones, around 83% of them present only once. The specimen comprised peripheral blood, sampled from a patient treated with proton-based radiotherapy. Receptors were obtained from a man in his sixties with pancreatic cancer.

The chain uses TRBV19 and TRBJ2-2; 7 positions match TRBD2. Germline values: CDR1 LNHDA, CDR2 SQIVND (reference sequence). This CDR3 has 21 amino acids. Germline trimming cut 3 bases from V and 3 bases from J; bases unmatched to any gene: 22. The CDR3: CASSILRREFRSSGYTGELFF. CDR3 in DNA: TGTGCCAGTAGTATTCTACGCAGGGAATTTCGGAGTAGCGGGTACACCGGGGAGCTGTTTTTT.

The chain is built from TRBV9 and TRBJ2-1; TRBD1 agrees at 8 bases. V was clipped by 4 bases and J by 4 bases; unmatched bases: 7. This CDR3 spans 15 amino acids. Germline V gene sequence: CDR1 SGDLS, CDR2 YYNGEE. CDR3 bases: TGTGCCAGCAGCCCCAGACAGGGGAGTTACAATGAGCAGTTCTTC. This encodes CASSPRQGSYNEQFF. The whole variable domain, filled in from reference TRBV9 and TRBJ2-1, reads DSGVTQTPKHLITATGQRVTLRCSPRSGDLSVYWYQQSLDQGLQFLIQYYNGEERAKGNILERFSAQQFPDLHSELNLSSLELGDSALYFCASSPRQGSYNEQFFGPGTRLTVL.

CDR3 in amino acids: CASSYNYEQYF. As DNA, the CDR3 is TGTGCCAGCAGTTATAACTACGAGCAGTACTTC. V and J are TRBV28 and TRBJ2-7; no reliable D call. The CDR3 sequence is 11 residues long. V was trimmed by 4 bases and J by 3 bases, leaving 4 bases between them. The germline V gene encodes CDR1 MDHEN and CDR2 SYDVKM.

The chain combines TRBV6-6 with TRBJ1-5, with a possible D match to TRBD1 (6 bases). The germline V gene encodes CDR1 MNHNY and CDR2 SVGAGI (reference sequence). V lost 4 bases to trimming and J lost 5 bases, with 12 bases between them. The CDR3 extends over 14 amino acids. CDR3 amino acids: CASSSGGGDQPQHF. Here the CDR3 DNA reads TGTGCCAGCAGTTCTGGAGGGGGGGATCAGCCCCAGCATTTT.

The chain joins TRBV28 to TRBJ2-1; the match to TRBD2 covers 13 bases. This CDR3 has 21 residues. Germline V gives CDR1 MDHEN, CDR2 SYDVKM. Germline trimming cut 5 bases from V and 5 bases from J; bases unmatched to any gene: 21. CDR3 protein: CASSPKPWTSGSLPRNNEQFF. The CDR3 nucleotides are TGTGCCAGCAGTCCAAAGCCCTGGACTAGCGGGAGCCTGCCTCGAAACAATGAGCAGTTCTTC.

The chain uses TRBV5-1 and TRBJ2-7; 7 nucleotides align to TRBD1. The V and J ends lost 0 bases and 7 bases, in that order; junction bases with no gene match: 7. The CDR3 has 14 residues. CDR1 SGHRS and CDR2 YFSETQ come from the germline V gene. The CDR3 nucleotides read TGCGCCAGCAGCTTGGATACAGGGGAAGTGGAGCAGTACTTC. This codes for CASSLDTGEVEQYF.

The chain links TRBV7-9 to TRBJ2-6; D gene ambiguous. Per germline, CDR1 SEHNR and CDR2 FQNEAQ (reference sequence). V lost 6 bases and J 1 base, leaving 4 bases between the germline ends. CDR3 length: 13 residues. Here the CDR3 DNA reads TGTGCCAGCAGGATTTCTGGGGCCAACGTCCTGACTTTC. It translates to CASRISGANVLTF.

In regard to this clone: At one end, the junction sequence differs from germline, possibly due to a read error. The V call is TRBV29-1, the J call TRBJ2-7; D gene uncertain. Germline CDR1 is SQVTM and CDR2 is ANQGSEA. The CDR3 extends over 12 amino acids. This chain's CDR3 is CSVPVAAYERYF. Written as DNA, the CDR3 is TGCAGCGTCCCAGTGGCTGCGTACGAGCGGTACTTC.

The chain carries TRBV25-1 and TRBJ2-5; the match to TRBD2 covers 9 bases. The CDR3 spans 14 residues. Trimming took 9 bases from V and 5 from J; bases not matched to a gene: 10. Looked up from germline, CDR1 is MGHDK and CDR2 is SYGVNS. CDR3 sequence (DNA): TGTGCCAGTAGGAGGGCTAGCGGGACGGAGACCCAGTACTTC. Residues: CASRRASGTETQYF.

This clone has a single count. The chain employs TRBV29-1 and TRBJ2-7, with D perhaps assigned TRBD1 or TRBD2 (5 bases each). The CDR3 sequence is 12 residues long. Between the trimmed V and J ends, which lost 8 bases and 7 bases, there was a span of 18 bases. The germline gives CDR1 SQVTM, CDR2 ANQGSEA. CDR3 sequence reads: CSPKRIPGEQYF. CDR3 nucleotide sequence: TGCAGCCCCAAGCGGATTCCAGGGGAGCAGTACTTC.

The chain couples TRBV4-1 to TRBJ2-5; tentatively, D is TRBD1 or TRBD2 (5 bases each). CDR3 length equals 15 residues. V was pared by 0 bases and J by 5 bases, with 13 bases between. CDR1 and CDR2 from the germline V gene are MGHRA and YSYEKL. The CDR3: CASSQESGTGETQYF. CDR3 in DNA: TGCGCCAGCAGCCAAGAGTCAGGGACGGGTGAGACCCAGTACTTC.

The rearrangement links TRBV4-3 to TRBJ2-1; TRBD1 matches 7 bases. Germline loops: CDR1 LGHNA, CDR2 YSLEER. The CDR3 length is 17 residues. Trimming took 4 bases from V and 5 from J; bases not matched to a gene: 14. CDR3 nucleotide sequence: TGCGCCAGCAGCCGCATCCCCGGGACAGCAAATAACAATGAGCAGTTCTTC. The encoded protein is CASSRIPGTANNNEQFF.

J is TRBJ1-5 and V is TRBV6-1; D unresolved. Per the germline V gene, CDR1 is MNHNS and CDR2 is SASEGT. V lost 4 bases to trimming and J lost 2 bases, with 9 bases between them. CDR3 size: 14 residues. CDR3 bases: TGTGCCAGCAGTGGGGGAGGTGGCAATCAGCCCCAGCATTTT. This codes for CASSGGGGNQPQHF.

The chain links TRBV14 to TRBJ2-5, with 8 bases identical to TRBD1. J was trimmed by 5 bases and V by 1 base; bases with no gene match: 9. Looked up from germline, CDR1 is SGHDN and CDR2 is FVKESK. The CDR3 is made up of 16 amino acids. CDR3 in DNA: TGTGCCAGCAGCCAAGTGGCAGGGGGCTCTTTTGAGACCCAGTACTTC. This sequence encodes CASSQVAGGSFETQYF.

The CDR3 loop is CASSYWATATNEKLFF. The CDR3 nucleotides are TGTGCCAGCAGCTACTGGGCGACCGCTACTAATGAAAAACTGTTTTTT. The genes are TRBV5-8 and TRBJ1-4, with D unresolved. The V gene's germline CDR1 is SGHTS and CDR2 YDEGEE. This CDR3 region has 16 residues. With 3 bases removed from V and 2 bases from J, the gap between germline ends came to 14 bases.

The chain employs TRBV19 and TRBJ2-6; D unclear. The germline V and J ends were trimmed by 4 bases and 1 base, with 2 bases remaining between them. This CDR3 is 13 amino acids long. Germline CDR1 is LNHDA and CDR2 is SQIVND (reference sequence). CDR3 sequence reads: CASSKSGANVLTF. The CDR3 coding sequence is TGTGCCAGTAGTAAGTCTGGGGCCAACGTCCTGACTTTC.

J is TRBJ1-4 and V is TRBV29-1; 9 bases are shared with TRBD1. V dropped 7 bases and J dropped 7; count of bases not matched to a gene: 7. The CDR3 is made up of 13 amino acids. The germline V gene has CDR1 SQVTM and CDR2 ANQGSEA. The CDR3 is CSAGTGWPEKLFF. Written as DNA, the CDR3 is TGCAGCGCAGGGACAGGGTGGCCTGAAAAACTGTTTTTT.

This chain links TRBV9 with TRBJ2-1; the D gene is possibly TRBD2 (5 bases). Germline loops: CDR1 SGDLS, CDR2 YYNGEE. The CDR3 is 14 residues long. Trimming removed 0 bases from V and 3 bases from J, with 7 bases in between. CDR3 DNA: TGTGCCAGCAGCGTAGACGAGGGCTACAATGAGCAGTTCTTC. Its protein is CASSVDEGYNEQFF.

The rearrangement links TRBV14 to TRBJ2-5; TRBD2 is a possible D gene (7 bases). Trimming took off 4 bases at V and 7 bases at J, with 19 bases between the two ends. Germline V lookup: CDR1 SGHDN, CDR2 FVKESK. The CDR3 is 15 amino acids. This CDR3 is CASSPPGWRGGTQYF. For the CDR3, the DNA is TGTGCCAGCAGCCCCCCGGGCTGGAGGGGGGGGACCCAGTACTTC.

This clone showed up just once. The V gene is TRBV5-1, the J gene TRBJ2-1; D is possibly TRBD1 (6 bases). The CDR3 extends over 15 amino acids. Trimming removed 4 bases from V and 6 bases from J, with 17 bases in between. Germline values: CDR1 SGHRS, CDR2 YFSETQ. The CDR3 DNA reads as TGCGCCAGCAGCAACATTGGGGGCGGTGGCAATGAGCAGTTCTTC. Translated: CASSNIGGGGNEQFF.

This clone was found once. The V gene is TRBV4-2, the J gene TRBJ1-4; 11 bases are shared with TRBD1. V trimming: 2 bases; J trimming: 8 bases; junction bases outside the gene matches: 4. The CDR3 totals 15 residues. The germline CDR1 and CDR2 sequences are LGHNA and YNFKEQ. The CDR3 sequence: CASSQSGTGGEKLFF. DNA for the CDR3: TGTGCCAGCAGCCAATCCGGGACAGGGGGAGAAAAACTGTTTTTT.

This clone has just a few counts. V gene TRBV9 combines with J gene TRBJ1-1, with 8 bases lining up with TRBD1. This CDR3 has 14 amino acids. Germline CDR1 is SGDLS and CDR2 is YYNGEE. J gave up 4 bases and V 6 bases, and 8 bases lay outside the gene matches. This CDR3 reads CASTPGQGATEAFF. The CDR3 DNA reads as TGTGCCAGCACCCCAGGGCAGGGGGCCACTGAAGCTTTCTTT.

For the CDR3, the DNA is TGTGCCATCAGTGGGGGTCTAGCGGGAGACGAGCAGTACTTC. The encoded protein is CAISGGLAGDEQYF. The rearrangement uses TRBV10-3 and TRBJ2-7; 10 nucleotides match TRBD2. Trimming removed 4 bases from V and 5 bases from J; junction bases left unmatched: 5. Germline V gene data show CDR1 as ENHRY and CDR2 as SYGVKD. This CDR3 is built from 14 residues.

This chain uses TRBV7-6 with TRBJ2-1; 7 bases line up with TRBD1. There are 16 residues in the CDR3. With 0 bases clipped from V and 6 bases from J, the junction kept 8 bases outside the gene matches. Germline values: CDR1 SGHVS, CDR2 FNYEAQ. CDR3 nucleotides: TGTGCCAGCAGCTTAGCGGAAGGGGGCTCGGGCAATGAGCAGTTCTTC. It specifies CASSLAEGGSGNEQFF. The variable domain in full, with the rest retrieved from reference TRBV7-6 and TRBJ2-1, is GAGVSQSPRYKVTKRGQDVALRCDPISGHVSLYWYRQALGQGPEFLTYFNYEAQQDKSGLPNDRFSAERPEGSISTLTIQRTEQRDSAMYRCASSLAEGGSGNEQFFGPGTRLTVL.